A single sample is the source of the 31 T cell receptor beta chains below, sequenced in a study of cytomegalovirus exposure and HLA in healthy donors. The PCR ran on 60 Vbeta and 13 Jbeta primers. The table came from immunoSEQ multiplex PCR; TCRdb's copy has only in-frame clones and leaves some out. The table includes 100,000 to 150,000 clones, approximately 85% detected once. Input material: PBMCs. The receptors stem from a boy aged 5 to 17 in good health and CMV-seronegative.

The V call is TRBV4-3, the J call TRBJ2-7; 7 nucleotides align to TRBD2. The CDR3 has 15 residues. Germline V gene data show CDR1 as LGHNA and CDR2 as YSLEER. Trimming removed 4 bases from V and 9 bases from J; junction bases left unmatched: 15. The CDR3 region has the DNA TGCGCCAGCAGCCCCACTGCCGGGGAGGGCCGGGGGCAGTACTTC. Amino acids: CASSPTAGEGRGQYF.

The chain recombines TRBV5-6 with TRBJ1-6; D gene unclear. The CDR3 totals 14 residues. The V and J ends lost 3 bases and 3 bases respectively, with 7 bases between them. Per germline, CDR1 SGHDT and CDR2 YYEEEE. CDR3 nucleotide sequence: TGTGCCAGCAGCTCCGGAGACTATAATTCACCCCTCCACTTT. Its translation: CASSSGDYNSPLHF.

The CDR3 spells CASSFGLVGTDTQYF. The CDR3, as DNA: TGTGCCAGCAGCTTTGGACTAGTAGGAACAGATACGCAGTATTTT. This chain connects TRBV5-6 to TRBJ2-3, with 7 positions matching TRBD2. V lost 2 bases and J lost 3; bases outside the gene matches: 6. The CDR3 has 15 residues. CDR1 and CDR2 from the germline V gene are SGHDT and YYEEEE.

The chain links TRBV18 to TRBJ2-7; perhaps TRBD1 as D (6 bases). The CDR3 totals 13 residues. V lost 7 bases and J 0 bases, leaving 10 bases between the germline ends. Germline loops: CDR1 KGHSH, CDR2 LQKENI. In DNA form, the CDR3 reads TGTGCCAGCTTGGACAGACACTCCTACGAGCAGTACTTC. The encoded protein is CASLDRHSYEQYF.

The CDR3 is CASSDTGGPNNEQFF. CDR3 in DNA: TGTGCCAGCAGTGACACAGGGGGGCCTAACAATGAGCAGTTCTTC. The chain uses TRBV6-1 and TRBJ2-1, with 8 bases lining up with TRBD1. The trim removed 3 bases at V and 5 bases at J, leaving 6 bases unmatched. The CDR3 is made up of 15 amino acids. Germline assignment: CDR1 MNHNS and CDR2 SASEGT.

This clone was seen more than once but under ten times. The rearrangement links TRBV6-1 to TRBJ1-4; no definite D call. The CDR3 has 15 residues. Looked up from germline, CDR1 is MNHNS and CDR2 is SASEGT. Trimming removed 1 base at V and 4 bases at J, with 10 bases between. In nucleotides, the CDR3 is TGTGCCAGCAGTGAAGTCGGTTCGGGTAATGAAAAACTGTTTTTT. Amino acids: CASSEVGSGNEKLFF.

The V and J genes are TRBV15 and TRBJ1-5; the D is unclear. This CDR3 contains 14 residues. V lost 2 bases and J 4 bases, leaving 9 bases between the germline ends. Germline V lookup: CDR1 LNHNV, CDR2 YYDKDF (reference sequence). CDR3 DNA: TGTGCCACCAGCAGACCCGGGGAAAATCAGCCCCAGCATTTT. This translates into CATSRPGENQPQHF.

The chain has TRBV20-1 and TRBJ2-3; D gene ambiguous. Trimming stripped 2 bases from V and 9 bases from J, with 9 bases between. Germline V gene lookup returns CDR1 DFQATT and CDR2 SNEGSKA (reference sequence). This CDR3 has 11 amino acids. CDR3 bases: TGCAGTGCTAGAATCCCAACAACGCAGTATTTT. This encodes CSARIPTTQYF.

The chain joins TRBV4-1 to TRBJ2-3, with D tentatively TRBD2 (7 bases). The CDR3 has 16 residues. Germline V gives CDR1 MGHRA, CDR2 YSYEKL. Trimming removed 0 bases from V and 4 bases from J, with 14 bases in between. CDR3 protein: CASSQDLAGAADTQYF. The CDR3 nucleotides are TGCGCCAGCAGCCAAGATTTGGCGGGGGCAGCAGATACGCAGTATTTT.

The V call is TRBV27, the J call TRBJ2-5, with TRBD1 matching over 7 bases. This CDR3 has 14 amino acids. Germline V lookup: CDR1 MNHEY, CDR2 SMNVEV (reference sequence). J lost 0 bases, V lost 3 bases, and 1 base had no gene match. The CDR3 region is CASSLTGYQETQYF. CDR3 DNA sequence: TGTGCCAGCAGTTTGACAGGGTACCAAGAGACCCAGTACTTC.

The J gene is TRBJ1-1, the V gene TRBV7-9; D is perhaps TRBD1 (6 bases). The V end lost 3 bases, the J end lost 1 base, and 21 bases lay between the germline ends. This CDR3 is built from 18 residues. Germline V gene sequence: CDR1 SEHNR, CDR2 FQNEAQ (reference sequence). The CDR3 sequence: CASSLAVAGDLGNTEAFF. CDR3 DNA sequence: TGTGCCAGCAGCTTGGCCGTCGCAGGGGACCTTGGGAACACTGAAGCTTTCTTT. Supplemented by reference TRBV7-9 and TRBJ1-1, the full variable domain reads DTGVSQNPRHKITKRGQNVTFRCDPISEHNRLYWYRQTLGQGPEFLTYFQNEAQLEKSRLLSDRFSAERPKGSFSTLEIQRTEQGDSAMYLCASSLAVAGDLGNTEAFFGQGTRLTVV.

This chain links TRBV5-6 with TRBJ2-5; D unresolved. The closer fit of TRBJ2-7 to the DNA end suggests the J call may be wrong. The CDR3 totals 11 residues. Germline values: CDR1 SGHDT, CDR2 YYEEEE. This chain's CDR3 is CASSSSYEQYF. CDR3 DNA sequence: TGTGCCAGCAGCTCCTCCTACGAGCAGTACTTC.

The sample holds one count of this clone. The chain couples TRBV4-2 to TRBJ2-7, with TRBD2 matching over 8 bases. CDR1 is LGHNA and CDR2 is YNFKEQ in the germline V gene. The CDR3 covers 15 residues. Losses at the gene ends were 0 bases for V and 6 bases for J; bases not matched to a gene: 7. The CDR3 coding sequence is TGTGCCAGCAGCCAAGATAGACTAGCGTTTGGCGAGCAGTACTTC. It yields the protein CASSQDRLAFGEQYF.

The chain uses TRBV7-2 and TRBJ1-1, with D perhaps matching TRBD1 (6 bases). Trimming left V 2 bases short and J 0 bases short, with 7 bases between. CDR3 length: 14 residues. Germline V CDR1 and CDR2: SGHTA, FQGNSA. CDR3 protein: CASSLRQVNTEAFF. In DNA form, the CDR3 reads TGTGCCAGCAGCTTAAGACAGGTGAACACTGAAGCTTTCTTT.

This clone was seen a few times. The rearrangement uses TRBV27 and TRBJ2-7, with D hard to call. V lost 4 bases, J lost 2 bases, and 9 bases lay in between. Germline CDR1 is MNHEY and CDR2 is SMNVEV (reference sequence). The CDR3 contains 13 residues. The CDR3 reads CASSSPLTYEQYF. In nucleotides, the CDR3 is TGTGCCAGCAGTTCCCCCCTTACCTACGAGCAGTACTTC.

The V call is TRBV2, the J call TRBJ1-5; 8 bases are a match to TRBD1. Per the germline V gene, CDR1 is SNHLY and CDR2 is FYNNEI. This CDR3 has 17 amino acids. V shed 5 bases, J shed 9 bases, and the junction held 18 bases outside the gene matches. CDR3 nucleotide sequence: TGTGCCAGCAGTTATAGAATAACTAAGACAGGGGTATCGCCCCAGCATTTT. Translating gives CASSYRITKTGVSPQHF.

This rearrangement joins TRBV19 to TRBJ1-2; no reliable D call. Germline V CDR1 and CDR2: LNHDA, SQIVND (reference sequence). The CDR3 extends over 12 amino acids. Deletions cut 3 bases from V and 6 bases from J, with 8 bases between. Written as DNA, the CDR3 is TGTGCCAGTAGTATCGCGGAGGATGGCTACACCTTC. It translates to CASSIAEDGYTF.

CDR3 sequence reads: CASRALRGGLDTEAFF. CDR3 nucleotides: TGTGCCAGCAGGGCCCTAAGGGGTGGTTTGGACACTGAAGCTTTCTTT. The genes are TRBV5-4 and TRBJ1-1; the D gene is possibly TRBD1 (5 bases). The V and J ends lost 5 bases and 3 bases respectively, with 20 bases between them. This CDR3 has 16 residues. Germline V gene sequence: CDR1 SGHNT, CDR2 YYREEE (reference sequence).

The V call is TRBV9, the J call TRBJ2-5, with a tentative D call TRBD2 (6 bases). This CDR3 spans 16 amino acids. Between the trimmed V and J ends, which lost 0 bases and 1 base, there was a span of 13 bases. Per germline, CDR1 SGDLS and CDR2 YYNGEE. The CDR3 nucleotides are TGTGCCAGCAGCGTAGCTACGGCTAGCGCCCAAGAGACCCAGTACTTC. The encoded protein is CASSVATASAQETQYF.

CDR3: CASSDFGTLNTEAFF. DNA for the CDR3: TGTGCCAGCAGTGATTTTGGGACATTAAACACTGAAGCTTTCTTT. The chain couples TRBV25-1 to TRBJ1-1; D is perhaps TRBD1 (6 bases). V gave up 3 bases and J gave up 2 bases, with 13 bases separating them. Germline V lookup: CDR1 MGHDK, CDR2 SYGVNS. This CDR3 contains 15 residues.

This clone was counted a few times. The chain combines TRBV19 with TRBJ1-1, with 7 bases fitting TRBD1. The junction had 5 bases not matched to a gene; V was cut back by 5 bases and J by 5 bases. This CDR3 has 13 residues. Germline-derived CDR1 and CDR2 are LNHDA and SQIVND (reference sequence). The CDR3 bases are TGTGCCAGTAGTGACCAGGGGGGAACTGAAGCTTTCTTT. Translated, it gives CASSDQGGTEAFF.

The chain joins TRBV7-9 to TRBJ1-6; possibly TRBD1 for D (6 bases). The CDR3 covers 15 residues. Germline V gene data show CDR1 as SEHNR and CDR2 as FQNEAQ (reference sequence). Between the trimmed V and J ends, which lost 10 bases and 4 bases, there was a span of 17 bases. CDR3 amino acids: CATEPTGIYNSPLHF. CDR3 DNA sequence: TGTGCCACCGAACCTACAGGGATTTATAATTCACCCCTCCACTTT.

This clone was seen only once. The chain has TRBV13 and TRBJ2-7; 7 nucleotides agree with TRBD2. The CDR3 contains 15 residues. CDR1 is PRHDT, CDR2 FYEKMQ, per germline (reference sequence). Unmatched junction bases numbered 18, after V lost 9 bases and J lost 7 bases. In DNA, the CDR3 is TGTGCCAGTACCCTGGACGGGAGGCCTGATAGTGAGCAGTACTTC. Translated: CASTLDGRPDSEQYF.

V usage is TRBV11-2 and J usage is TRBJ2-7; a possible D gene is TRBD1 (6 bases). The ends were cut back, 0 bases at V and 6 bases at J, with 18 bases in the middle. The germline V gene encodes CDR1 SGHAT and CDR2 FQNNGV. The CDR3 consists of 16 residues. The chain's CDR3 is CASSLDGMGAGVEQYF. The CDR3 DNA follows: TGTGCCAGCAGCTTAGATGGTATGGGGGCAGGGGTCGAGCAGTACTTC.

J is TRBJ2-2 and V is TRBV5-1, with 15 bases that match TRBD2. Germline V gene sequence: CDR1 SGHRS, CDR2 YFSETQ. CDR3 length equals 19 residues. V lost 4 bases, J lost 2 bases, and 9 bases stayed unmatched. The CDR3 DNA reads as TGCGCCAGCAGCATAGGGACTAGCGGGAGGCCCACCAACACCGGGGAGCTGTTTTTT. Protein product: CASSIGTSGRPTNTGELFF.

The rearrangement links TRBV7-9 to TRBJ2-7; maybe TRBD1 (6 bases). The CDR3 runs to 14 residues. Germline V gene data show CDR1 as SEHNR and CDR2 as FQNEAQ (reference sequence). Trimming stripped 7 bases from V and 3 bases from J, with 16 bases between. CDR3 protein: CASTPGTNFYEQYF. The DNA of the CDR3 is TGTGCCAGCACCCCCGGGACAAACTTCTACGAGCAGTACTTC.

The genes are TRBV19 and TRBJ2-6, with a possible D match to TRBD1 (6 bases). The CDR3 is made up of 16 amino acids. Germline values: CDR1 LNHDA, CDR2 SQIVND (reference sequence). Trimming cost V 4 bases and J 3 bases, with 13 bases left between them. CDR3 protein: CASSTTGLGGANVLTF. The CDR3 coding sequence is TGTGCCAGTAGTACCACAGGGTTGGGTGGGGCCAACGTCCTGACTTTC.

The chain recombines TRBV5-1 with TRBJ2-5, with D maybe TRBD2 (5 bases). Per germline, CDR1 SGHRS and CDR2 YFSETQ. This CDR3 is 15 amino acids long. Trimming shortened V by 4 bases and J by 4 bases, and 17 bases separated the two germline ends. The CDR3 DNA follows: TGCGCCAGCAGCCCTACTAGGGAAGGGAGAGAGACCCAGTACTTC. Amino acid sequence: CASSPTREGRETQYF.

The chain joins TRBV11-2 to TRBJ2-7, with D perhaps TRBD1 (5 bases). The germline V gene has CDR1 SGHAT and CDR2 FQNNGV. V lost 2 bases to trimming and J lost 1 base, with 6 bases between them. This CDR3 is built from 13 residues. The CDR3 region has the DNA TGTGCCAGCAGCTTATCAGGGTCCTACGAGCAGTACTTC. Residues: CASSLSGSYEQYF.

This clone was seen a few times. The J gene is TRBJ1-1, the V gene TRBV7-6; TRBD1 might be the D (6 bases). CDR1 and CDR2 (germline): SGHVS, FNYEAQ. V lost 2 bases and J 5 bases, leaving 9 bases between the germline ends. The CDR3 loop spans 13 amino acids. CDR3 DNA sequence: TGTGCCAGCAGCTTAAACAGGGTGACTGAAGCTTTCTTT. Amino acids: CASSLNRVTEAFF.

V gene TRBV14 combines with J gene TRBJ2-7, with TRBD2 as a possible D gene (5 bases). Germline values: CDR1 SGHDN, CDR2 FVKESK. The CDR3 consists of 16 residues. Between the trimmed V and J ends, which lost 0 bases and 0 bases, there was a span of 12 bases. The CDR3 loop is CASSQEFGVLSYEQYF. CDR3 nucleotide sequence: TGTGCCAGCAGCCAAGAATTCGGGGTCCTCTCCTACGAGCAGTACTTC. Together with reference TRBV14 and TRBJ2-7, the CDR3 gives the full variable domain: EAGVTQFPSHSVIEKGQTVTLRCDPISGHDNLYWYRRVMGKEIKFLLHFVKESKQDESGMPNNRFLAERTGGTYSTLKVQPAELEDSGVYFCASSQEFGVLSYEQYFGPGTRLTVT.